A selection of T cell receptor beta chains follows, all from one sample in a study of CD8 T cells in ankylosing spondylitis. Via MiXCR, TCRdb re-called the 5' RACE reads, giving one row per CDR3 protein. The table shows around 120,000 distinct CDR3 sequences, with around 9.3% occurring only once. The sample comprised blood, either unsorted or a sorted T cell fraction (not recorded which). The source is a male donor with ankylosing spondylitis or in good health (not recorded which). Both conserved end residues are part of each CDR3. Fields, in order: D gene, J gene, clone size, V gene, CDR3 DNA, CDR3 protein. D genes are given only for firm matches. Size tells how often a clone was seen (once, few, many) or the class of an expanded clone, and some rows leave it out.

d_gene: .
j_gene: TRBJ1-3
abundance: many
v_gene: TRBV12-3/TRBV12-4
CDR3nt: TGTGCCAGCAGTGGGGGGCAGTACTGGAGCACCATATATTTT
CDR3aa: CASSGGQYWSTIYF

d_gene: .
j_gene: TRBJ2-4
abundance: .
v_gene: TRBV20-1
CDR3nt: TGCAGTGCTAGGAAAGGGACCGATGGACTACTAGCCAAAAACATTCAGTACTTC
CDR3aa: CSARKGTDGLLAKNIQYF

d_gene: .
j_gene: TRBJ2-5
abundance: many
v_gene: TRBV19
CDR3nt: TGTGCCAGTAGACCCGGGACTGCGCCATACCAAGAGACCCAGTACTTC
CDR3aa: CASRPGTAPYQETQYF

d_gene: .
j_gene: TRBJ1-6
abundance: many
v_gene: TRBV20-1
CDR3nt: TGCAGTGCTAGAGATTTAAGGGGAATGGATAATTCACCCCTCCACTTT
CDR3aa: CSARDLRGMDNSPLHF

d_gene: .
j_gene: TRBJ2-3
abundance: .
v_gene: TRBV6-5
CDR3nt: TGTGCCAGCAGTTACTCTTCCGGGACCTTCACAGATACGCAGTATTTT
CDR3aa: CASSYSSGTFTDTQYF

d_gene: TRBD2
j_gene: TRBJ2-3
abundance: .
v_gene: TRBV5-6
CDR3nt: TGTGCCAGCAGCCGCTCCGGGACTAGCGGGAGGTGGACAGATACGCAGTATTTT
CDR3aa: CASSRSGTSGRWTDTQYF

d_gene: .
j_gene: TRBJ2-2
abundance: .
v_gene: TRBV5-1
CDR3nt: TGCGCCAGCAGCGGGACCGGGGATGCAAGCACCGGGGAGCTGTTTTTT
CDR3aa: CASSGTGDASTGELFF

d_gene: TRBD2
j_gene: TRBJ2-3
abundance: many
v_gene: TRBV4-2
CDR3nt: TGTGCCAGCAGCCAAGATACACTAGCGGGAGTAGATACGCAGTATTTT
CDR3aa: CASSQDTLAGVDTQYF

d_gene: .
j_gene: TRBJ2-7
abundance: many
v_gene: TRBV7-3
CDR3nt: TGTGCCAGCAGCTTAGATCCTGGGGTTGGCGAGCAGTACTTC
CDR3aa: CASSLDPGVGEQYF

d_gene: .
j_gene: TRBJ2-7
abundance: many
v_gene: TRBV29-1
CDR3nt: TGCAGCGTACCGCGGGACAGCTCCTACGAGCAGTACTTC
CDR3aa: CSVPRDSSYEQYF

d_gene: TRBD2
j_gene: TRBJ2-7
abundance: many
v_gene: TRBV20-1
CDR3nt: TGCAGTGCTAGAGATTTTCTAGCGGGAGAGGGTGACGAGCAGTACTTC
CDR3aa: CSARDFLAGEGDEQYF

d_gene: TRBD2
j_gene: TRBJ2-3
abundance: .
v_gene: TRBV7-2
CDR3nt: TGTGCCAGCAGCCGACTAGCGGGAGCCACAGATACGCAGTATTTT
CDR3aa: CASSRLAGATDTQYF

d_gene: TRBD2
j_gene: TRBJ2-2
abundance: many
v_gene: TRBV5-1
CDR3nt: TGCGCCAGCAGTGCTAGCGGGAGTGACACCGGGGAGCTGTTTTTT
CDR3aa: CASSASGSDTGELFF

d_gene: TRBD2
j_gene: TRBJ2-3
abundance: many
v_gene: TRBV9
CDR3nt: TGTGCCAGCAGCCCTCGGACTAGCGAAACCACAGATACGCAGTATTTT
CDR3aa: CASSPRTSETTDTQYF

d_gene: TRBD2
j_gene: TRBJ2-3
abundance: many
v_gene: TRBV29-1
CDR3nt: TGCAGCGTTGAGGCTAGCGGGAGCCCAGATACGCAGTATTTT
CDR3aa: CSVEASGSPDTQYF

d_gene: TRBD1
j_gene: TRBJ2-2
abundance: many
v_gene: TRBV6-1
CDR3nt: TGTGCCAGCAGTGACGGGACAGGTTGGACCGGGGAGCTGTTTTTT
CDR3aa: CASSDGTGWTGELFF

d_gene: .
j_gene: TRBJ2-7
abundance: few
v_gene: TRBV7-9
CDR3nt: TGTGCCAGCAGCCCCCTCCTAGGGAACGAGCAGTACTTC
CDR3aa: CASSPLLGNEQYF

d_gene: .
j_gene: TRBJ2-1
abundance: few
v_gene: TRBV7-9
CDR3nt: TGTGCCAGCAGCCCCCAGGCGGGAAAAGAGCAGTTCTTC
CDR3aa: CASSPQAGKEQFF

d_gene: .
j_gene: TRBJ2-7
abundance: .
v_gene: TRBV12-3/TRBV12-4
CDR3nt: TGTGCCAGCAGTTTAGAGGCGACGATTAATCTTGACGAGCAGTACTTC
CDR3aa: CASSLEATINLDEQYF

d_gene: .
j_gene: TRBJ2-5
abundance: many
v_gene: TRBV7-2
CDR3nt: TGTGCCAGCAGCTTAGAGACAGTACAAGAGACCCAGTACTTC
CDR3aa: CASSLETVQETQYF

d_gene: .
j_gene: TRBJ2-7
abundance: .
v_gene: TRBV25-1
CDR3nt: TGTGCCAGCAGTGGCCATACAGGTTCCTACGAGCAGTACTTC
CDR3aa: CASSGHTGSYEQYF

d_gene: .
j_gene: TRBJ2-1
abundance: many
v_gene: TRBV25-1
CDR3nt: TGTGCCAGCTCGGGACAACCGCACAATGAGCAGTTCTTC
CDR3aa: CASSGQPHNEQFF

d_gene: .
j_gene: TRBJ1-1
abundance: many
v_gene: TRBV7-2
CDR3nt: TGTGCCAGCAGCTCGCGGCAGATGCCCGCTGAAGCTTTCTTT
CDR3aa: CASSSRQMPAEAFF

d_gene: TRBD2
j_gene: TRBJ2-3
abundance: many
v_gene: TRBV29-1
CDR3nt: TGCAGCAGCAGGGAGGGCCTAGATACGCAGTATTTT
CDR3aa: CSSREGLDTQYF

d_gene: .
j_gene: TRBJ2-7
abundance: many
v_gene: TRBV11-2
CDR3nt: TGTGCCAGCAGCTTCCAAGAATACGAGCAGTACTTC
CDR3aa: CASSFQEYEQYF

d_gene: .
j_gene: TRBJ1-1
abundance: .
v_gene: TRBV18
CDR3nt: TGTGCCAGCTCACTTAATTTCGGGGGGCGGAACACTGAAGCTTTCTTT
CDR3aa: CASSLNFGGRNTEAFF

d_gene: .
j_gene: TRBJ2-7
abundance: many
v_gene: TRBV12-3/TRBV12-4
CDR3nt: TGTGCCAGCATCCGTAGGGGCAGGCCCTACGAGCAGTACTTC
CDR3aa: CASIRRGRPYEQYF

d_gene: TRBD1
j_gene: TRBJ1-6
abundance: many
v_gene: TRBV6-1
CDR3nt: TGTGCCAGCAGCACTGGGACAGAAAATTCACCCCTCCACTTT
CDR3aa: CASSTGTENSPLHF

d_gene: .
j_gene: TRBJ1-2
abundance: many
v_gene: TRBV6-6
CDR3nt: TGTGCCAGCAATTCGCAGGGACCCTATGGCTACACCTTC
CDR3aa: CASNSQGPYGYTF

d_gene: TRBD1
j_gene: TRBJ2-1
abundance: .
v_gene: TRBV6-1
CDR3nt: TGTGCCAGCAGTGCTACAGGGGGCGTCGGTAATGAGCAGTTCTTC
CDR3aa: CASSATGGVGNEQFF

d_gene: TRBD2
j_gene: TRBJ2-5
abundance: few
v_gene: TRBV7-2
CDR3nt: TGTGCCAGCAGCTTCGGGAGGGGGGGAGTAGTTAGGGAGACCCAGTACTTC
CDR3aa: CASSFGRGGVVRETQYF

d_gene: .
j_gene: TRBJ2-1
abundance: few
v_gene: TRBV5-1
CDR3nt: TGCGCCAGCAGCTTGCCCGGGACAAGATACAATGAGCAGTTCTTC
CDR3aa: CASSLPGTRYNEQFF

d_gene: TRBD2
j_gene: TRBJ2-3
abundance: many
v_gene: TRBV9
CDR3nt: TGTGCCAGCAGCGCAGATATCCGCGGGAGGGCTAGCACAGATACGCAGTATTTT
CDR3aa: CASSADIRGRASTDTQYF

d_gene: TRBD2
j_gene: TRBJ2-3
abundance: many
v_gene: TRBV29-1
CDR3nt: TGCAGCGTCCGAGCGGGAGGCCGGGATACGCAGTATTTT
CDR3aa: CSVRAGGRDTQYF

d_gene: TRBD1
j_gene: TRBJ1-1
abundance: many
v_gene: TRBV20-1
CDR3nt: TGCAGTGCTAGAGTGGGTCAGGGGGTTGGAAACACTGAAGCTTTCTTT
CDR3aa: CSARVGQGVGNTEAFF

d_gene: TRBD1
j_gene: TRBJ1-4
abundance: few
v_gene: TRBV29-1
CDR3nt: TGCAGCGTTGTAGCGCCGGGACAGGGTGCTGAAAAACTGTTTTTT
CDR3aa: CSVVAPGQGAEKLFF

d_gene: .
j_gene: TRBJ2-2
abundance: .
v_gene: TRBV7-3
CDR3nt: TGTGCCAGCAGCTTAAACAGTATGACCGGGGAGCTGTTTTTT
CDR3aa: CASSLNSMTGELFF

d_gene: .
j_gene: TRBJ2-1
abundance: .
v_gene: TRBV20-1
CDR3nt: TGCAGTGCTAGGAGGCAGAACAATGAGCAGTTCTTC
CDR3aa: CSARRQNNEQFF

d_gene: .
j_gene: TRBJ2-5
abundance: few
v_gene: TRBV18
CDR3nt: TGTGCCAGCTCACCAAGGGAACTACAAGAGACCCAGTACTTC
CDR3aa: CASSPRELQETQYF

d_gene: TRBD2
j_gene: TRBJ2-7
abundance: few
v_gene: TRBV20-1
CDR3nt: TGCAGTGCCGGACTAGCGGGAGGCCCCGAGCAGTACTTC
CDR3aa: CSAGLAGGPEQYF